This T cell receptor (beta chain) comes out of a study of post-analysis software for immune sequencing data. Notes on the study in general: The study found TRBV5-6, TRBV5-1 and TRBV20-1 among roughly 5 TRBV segments more frequent in patients than controls.

Presence of unique molecular identifiers characterized the TCR beta cDNA libraries. TCRdb itself ran the PCR reads through MiXCR, one entry per CDR3 protein. The sample yields under 900,000 distinct CDR3 sequences, roughly 58% seen once. Points on this clonotype: The antigen is unknown.

CDR3 length: 15 residues. Germline V gene lookup returns CDR1 KGHSH and CDR2 LQKENI. The V end lost 2 bases, the J end lost 4 bases, and 12 bases lay between the germline ends. The sample taken for sequencing was blood. The chain links TRBV18 to TRBJ2-1, with D maybe TRBD2 (6 bases). The TCR sequence derives from a girl aged 10 to 17 with multiple sclerosis. The CDR3 loop reads CASSPTASEYNEQFF. In DNA form, the CDR3 reads TGTGCCAGCTCACCAACGGCTAGCGAGTACAATGAGCAGTTCTTC.